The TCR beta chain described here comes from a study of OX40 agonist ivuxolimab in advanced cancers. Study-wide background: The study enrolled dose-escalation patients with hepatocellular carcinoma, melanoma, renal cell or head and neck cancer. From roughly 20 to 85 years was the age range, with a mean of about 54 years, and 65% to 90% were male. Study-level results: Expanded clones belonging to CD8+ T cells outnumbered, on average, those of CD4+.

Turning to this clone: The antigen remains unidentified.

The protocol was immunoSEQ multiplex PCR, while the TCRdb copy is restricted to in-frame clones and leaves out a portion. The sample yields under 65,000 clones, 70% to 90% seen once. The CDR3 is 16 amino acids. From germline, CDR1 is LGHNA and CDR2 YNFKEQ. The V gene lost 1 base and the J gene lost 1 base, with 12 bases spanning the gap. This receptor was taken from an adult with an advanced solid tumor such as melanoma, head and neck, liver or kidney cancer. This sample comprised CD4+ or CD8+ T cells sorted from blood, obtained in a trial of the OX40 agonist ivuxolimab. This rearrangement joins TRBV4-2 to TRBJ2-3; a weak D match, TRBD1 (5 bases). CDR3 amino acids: CASSQARGTGTDTQYF. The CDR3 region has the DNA TGTGCCAGCAGCCAAGCTAGGGGAACGGGCACAGATACGCAGTATTTT.